This T cell receptor beta chain was captured in a study of blood T cells in healthy people across ages. Regarding the study as a whole: Older age went with lower TCR beta diversity per million T cells, in a roughly linear way.

Sample-barcoded 5' priming and a J-beta primer mix drove a second PCR of about 7 to 12 cycles. One entry per CDR3 protein results from TCRdb running MiXCR on the 5' RACE reads. The sample has under 1 million distinct CDR3 sequences; around 45% are singletons. The table lists this clonotype with a few counts. The antigen is undetermined. Germline V gene sequence: CDR1 DFQATT, CDR2 SNEGSKA (reference sequence). V gave up 3 bases and J gave up 2 bases; unmatched junction bases: 2. The CDR3 runs 14 residues. The J gene is TRBJ2-5, the V gene TRBV20-1, with 11 bases matching TRBD2. The receptor was isolated from a man in his 60s in good health. Sequencing was performed on blood. CDR3 sequence reads: CSARGLAEQETQYF. CDR3 DNA: TGCAGTGCTAGGGGACTAGCGGAACAAGAGACCCAGTACTTC.